The sequence of this T cell receptor (beta chain) was determined in a study of blood T cells in healthy people across ages (dated by TCRdb to between 2015 and 2017). For the study in its entirety: In model experiments, template switching captured about one uniquely barcoded TCR beta cDNA molecule for every two T cells. Using deep sequencing normalized with unique cDNA molecular identifiers, the study measured how TCR beta repertoire diversity changes with age. Four age groups were formed from the donors: young (average roughly 16 years), middle-aged (approximately 39), aged (about 62) and long-lived (approximately 80). To avoid experimental bias, donors of different ages were randomly spread across the sequencing lanes. Using the same blood draw, the study looked at two additional independent replicas of 1 million unique cDNA reads for two donors, one aged 18 to 29 and the other aged 80 or older. Overall study results and their limits: Donor CMV infection status was unknown, potentially confounding age-related changes in expanded clonotypes. Estimates of total diversity based on one million sequenced T cells were regarded as lower bounds and as underestimates. As age increased, observed TCR beta diversity per million T cells dropped in a roughly linear way, and a significant reduction was already evident by age about 40. Because profiling used bulk unsorted PBMCs, naive and antigen-experienced compartments could not be compared conclusively. The long-lived group showed more naive CD4+ T cells, fewer expanded clones and increased TCR diversity than the aged group, suggesting age selection. There was a strong correlation between observed TCR beta diversity and the percentage of naive T cells measured by flow cytometry.

There are a few counts of this clonotype. Its antigen is unknown. Per-nucleotide qualities are absent, and no much larger clonotype sits a single base away. The library was produced with 5' RACE. TCRdb lists the instrument as Illumina HiSeq 2500. A second PCR of roughly 6 to 12 cycles was performed with a sample-barcoded 5' primer and a J-beta primer mix. A unique molecular identifier was introduced onto each TCR beta cDNA molecule by a template-switch 5' adaptor carrying 12 random nucleotides. Each sample yielded at least 3 million CDR3-containing paired-end reads. The Mint cDNA synthesis kit, primed by a TRBC-specific oligonucleotide, was used to synthesize first-strand cDNA from all RNA. All cDNA was treated with uracil-DNA glycosylase and then went through a first 18-cycle PCR with the universal primers M1SS and BC2_uni_R. The paper's data handling went like this. For normalization, 1 million high-quality reads, each with a distinct molecular identifier, were randomly selected from each sample. Reads with shared molecular identifiers were discarded instead of being binned into consensus sequences. MiTCR, set to a Q25 quality threshold and the strictest error-elimination algorithm, was used for CDR3 identification, clonotype clustering and error correction. Lower-bound total TCR beta diversity was estimated with a nonparametric unseen species model using Euler transformation. In TCRdb, the public reads were trimmed at Q25 with fastp and aligned with MiXCR, with productive beta chains retained. Every CDR3 protein is listed once, alongside the most common genes and DNA of its rows. V and J calls and clone size were set by TCRdb, not the authors. Present in this sample are 1,100,000 or so distinct CDR3 sequences, around 43% of which were seen just once. The ten largest make up 15% to 20% of the sample.

Systemically healthy Caucasian individuals from Russia, 39 in total and aged about 6 to 90 years, were included as donors. Each donor gave ten milliliters of peripheral blood, collected into EDTA-treated Vacutainer tubes. Ficoll-Paque density-gradient centrifugation was used to isolate PBMCs, with at least 6 million per sample. Total RNA, at least 6 micrograms per sample, was extracted from PBMCs with Trizol reagent. The percentages of naive CD45RAhigh/CD27high T cells were determined by flow cytometry on a PBMC aliquot from every donor. CDR1 and CDR2 were assigned from the germline V gene (reference sequence) as SEHNR and FQNEAQ. Between the V and J ends, shortened by 5 bases and 8 bases respectively, the junction contains 15 bases. Reading from cysteine to phenylalanine, the CDR3 counts 13 amino acids. Only the CDR3 region is kept as DNA, spanning 39 bases read in frame from base 1.

This sequence uses TRBV7-9 and TRBJ1-2; confidence is insufficient to name the D gene. The clonotype was recovered from a woman aged 55-69 years in good health. What was sequenced was blood. This receptor carries the CDR3 CASSRKGDSGYTF. The nucleotides are TGTGCCAGCAGCCGAAAGGGAGATAGCGGCTACACCTTC.